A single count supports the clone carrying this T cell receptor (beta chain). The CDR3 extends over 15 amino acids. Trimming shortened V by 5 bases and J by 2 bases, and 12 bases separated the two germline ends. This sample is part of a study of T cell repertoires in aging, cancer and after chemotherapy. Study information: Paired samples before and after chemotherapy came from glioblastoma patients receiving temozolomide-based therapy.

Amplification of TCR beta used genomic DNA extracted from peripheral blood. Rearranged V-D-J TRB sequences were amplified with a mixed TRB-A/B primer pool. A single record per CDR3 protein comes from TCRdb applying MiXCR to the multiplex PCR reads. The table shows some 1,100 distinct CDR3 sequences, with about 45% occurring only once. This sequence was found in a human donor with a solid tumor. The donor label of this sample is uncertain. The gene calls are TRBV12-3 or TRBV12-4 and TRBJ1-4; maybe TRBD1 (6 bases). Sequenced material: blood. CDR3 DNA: TGTGCCAGCAGTGAAGGGGGTGCGACTAATGAAAAACTGTTTTTT. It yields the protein CASSEGGATNEKLFF.